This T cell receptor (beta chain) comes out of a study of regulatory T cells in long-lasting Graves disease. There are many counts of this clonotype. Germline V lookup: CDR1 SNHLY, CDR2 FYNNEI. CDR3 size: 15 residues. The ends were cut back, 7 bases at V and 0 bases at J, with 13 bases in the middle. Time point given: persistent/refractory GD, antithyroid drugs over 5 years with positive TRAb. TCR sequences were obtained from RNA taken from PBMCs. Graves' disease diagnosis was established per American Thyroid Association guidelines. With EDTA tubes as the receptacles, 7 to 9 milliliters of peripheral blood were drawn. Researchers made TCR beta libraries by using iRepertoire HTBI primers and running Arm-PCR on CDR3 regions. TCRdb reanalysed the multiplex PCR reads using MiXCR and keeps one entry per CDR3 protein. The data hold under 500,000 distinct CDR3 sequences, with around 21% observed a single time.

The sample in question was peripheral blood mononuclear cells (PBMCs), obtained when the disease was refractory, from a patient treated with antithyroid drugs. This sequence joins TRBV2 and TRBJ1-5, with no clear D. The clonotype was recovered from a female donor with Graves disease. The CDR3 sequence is CASTPGGISNQPQHF. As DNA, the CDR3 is TGTGCCAGCACCCCAGGTGGGATTAGCAATCAGCCCCAGCATTTT.